The next 29 T cell receptor beta chains were all read from a single sample in a study of control samples from healthy donors and cancer patients. Sequenced by immunoSEQ multiplex PCR; TCRdb stores in-frame clones only, minus some. The sample contains some 130,000 clones, 80% to 95% of which appear only once. Specimen: blood. These receptors came from a man aged 40-49 years in good health.

V usage is TRBV7-9 and J usage is TRBJ1-4; D call uncertain. The CDR3 extends over 13 amino acids. Between the trimmed V and J ends, which lost 5 bases and 7 bases, there was a span of 11 bases. Germline V gene sequence: CDR1 SEHNR, CDR2 FQNEAQ (reference sequence). For the CDR3, the DNA is TGTGCCAGCAGCCTAACCCAAAGTGAAAAACTGTTTTTT. It translates to CASSLTQSEKLFF. Together with reference TRBV7-9 and TRBJ1-4, the CDR3 gives the full variable domain: DTGVSQNPRHKITKRGQNVTFRCDPISEHNRLYWYRQTLGQGPEFLTYFQNEAQLEKSRLLSDRFSAERPKGSFSTLEIQRTEQGDSAMYLCASSLTQSEKLFFGSGTQLSVL.

The rearrangement joins TRBV6-4 to TRBJ1-1, with 10 bases lining up with TRBD1. V trimming: 6 bases; J trimming: 6 bases; junction bases outside the gene matches: 4. CDR3 length: 13 amino acids. Germline CDR1 reads MRHNA; CDR2 reads SNTAGT. The CDR3 spells CASSRDRGAEAFF. The DNA for the CDR3 is TGTGCCAGCAGCCGGGACAGGGGAGCTGAAGCTTTCTTT.

Points on this clone: The junction differs from germline at one of its ends, possibly a read error. The rearrangement uses TRBV27 and TRBJ1-5, with D maybe TRBD1 (5 bases). This CDR3 comprises 13 residues. Germline V lookup: CDR1 MNHEY, CDR2 SMNVEV (reference sequence). This CDR3 reads CDGTSDVNQPQHF. Written as DNA, the CDR3 is TGCGATGGGACGTCGGACGTGAATCAGCCCCAGCATTTT.

The rearrangement joins TRBV11-2 to TRBJ2-2; TRBD1 aligns across 8 bases. The CDR3 is 17 residues long. Germline V lookup: CDR1 SGHAT, CDR2 FQNNGV. Unmatched junction bases numbered 8, after V lost 5 bases and J lost 0 bases. Here the CDR3 DNA reads TGTGCCAGCAGCCGACAGGGGACCGCAGCGAACACCGGGGAGCTGTTTTTT. It translates to CASSRQGTAANTGELFF.

This clone was found a few times. In DNA, the CDR3 is TGTGCCATCATTGAAGGAGACAGGGACTGCAATCAGCCCCAGCATTTT. This codes for CAIIEGDRDCNQPQHF. The chain joins TRBV10-3 to TRBJ1-5; 7 bases are a match to TRBD1. The CDR3 consists of 16 residues. V shed 7 bases and J 2 bases; nucleotides not matched to a gene: 11. From germline, CDR1 is ENHRY and CDR2 SYGVKD.

This chain joins TRBV2 and TRBJ2-5, with TRBD2 identical over 8 bases. CDR1 and CDR2 from the germline V gene are SNHLY and FYNNEI. The CDR3 loop spans 13 amino acids. Losses at the gene ends were 6 bases for V and 5 bases for J; bases not matched to a gene: 5. CDR3 coding DNA: TGTGCCAGCAGGGCGGGGGGCCTTGAGACCCAGTACTTC. It encodes CASRAGGLETQYF. Together with reference TRBV2 and TRBJ2-5, the CDR3 gives the full variable domain: EPEVTQTPSHQVTQMGQEVILRCVPISNHLYFYWYRQILGQKVEFLVSFYNNEISEKSEIFDDQFSVERPDGSNFTLKIRSTKLEDSAMYFCASRAGGLETQYFGPGTRLLVL.

This chain links TRBV7-8 with TRBJ2-5; possible D gene TRBD2, 5 bases. Trimming took 5 bases from V and 6 from J, leaving 22 bases between them. The CDR3 has 16 residues. The germline gives CDR1 SGHVS, CDR2 FQNEAQ. The CDR3 DNA follows: TGTGCCAGCAGCCAAACCGGGGTCGCCTTCGTCAAGACCCAGTACTTC. Protein sequence: CASSQTGVAFVKTQYF.

This chain uses TRBV7-9 with TRBJ2-2, with D unclear. V was shortened by 2 bases and J by 4 bases, with 14 bases between the two germline ends. CDR1 and CDR2 (germline): SEHNR, FQNEAQ (reference sequence). The CDR3 runs to 16 residues. DNA for the CDR3: TGTGCCAGCAGCTTACTCCCCATAAGTGGCACCGGGGAGCTGTTTTTT. The encoded protein is CASSLLPISGTGELFF.

V is TRBV7-9 and J is TRBJ2-3, with 14 nucleotides matching TRBD2. The CDR3 runs to 18 residues. Germline V gene lookup returns CDR1 SEHNR and CDR2 FQNEAQ (reference sequence). J lost 1 base, V lost 5 bases, and 8 bases had no gene match. Written as DNA, the CDR3 is TGTGCCAGCAGCCCCGGGACTAGCGGGGGACCGGGCACAGATACGCAGTATTTT. Translated, it gives CASSPGTSGGPGTDTQYF.

This chain links TRBV6-6 with TRBJ2-7; D may be TRBD2 (5 bases). Germline values: CDR1 MNHNY, CDR2 SVGAGI (reference sequence). Trimming took 1 base from V and 5 from J, leaving 6 bases between them. The CDR3 is 12 residues long. The DNA for the CDR3 is TGTGCCAGCAGTTACTTCGGGAACGAGCAGTACTTC. This gives the protein CASSYFGNEQYF.

The gene calls are TRBV18 and TRBJ2-2; no firm D call. Trimming removed 1 base at V and 0 bases at J, with 3 bases between. The CDR3 consists of 14 residues. Germline V gene lookup returns CDR1 KGHSH and CDR2 LQKENI. The CDR3 sequence: CASSPLANTGELFF. For the CDR3, the DNA is TGTGCCAGCTCACCACTAGCGAACACCGGGGAGCTGTTTTTT.

The J gene is TRBJ2-5, the V gene TRBV5-1; TRBD2 matches 10 bases. The J segment lost 4 bases and the V segment lost 2 bases, leaving 2 bases of the junction unmatched. The germline V gene encodes CDR1 SGHRS and CDR2 YFSETQ. The CDR3 has 14 residues. The CDR3 sequence is CASSLAGGRETQYF. The CDR3, as DNA: TGCGCCAGCAGCTTAGCGGGGGGGAGAGAGACCCAGTACTTC.

The chain carries TRBV18 and TRBJ1-4; TRBD1 might be the D (5 bases). CDR3 length: 15 amino acids. Germline CDR1 is KGHSH and CDR2 is LQKENI. V was shortened by 4 bases and J by 7 bases, with 16 bases between the two germline ends. As DNA, the CDR3 is TGTGCCAGCTCACAGCCCCAGGGTCTGGGTGAAAAACTGTTTTTT. As protein: CASSQPQGLGEKLFF.

This clone occurred once. The CDR3 DNA is TGTGCCAGCGCCTGGGACATGGGGCGACGTTGGTGGGAGCAGTTCTTC. Residues: CASAWDMGRRWWEQFF. This rearrangement joins TRBV5-5 to TRBJ2-1; perhaps TRBD1 as D (6 bases). CDR3 length: 16 amino acids. V lost 7 bases, J lost 10 bases, and 27 bases lay in between. CDR1 SGHKS and CDR2 YYEKEE come from the germline V gene (reference sequence). Drawing the rest from reference TRBV5-5 and TRBJ2-1, the complete variable domain is DAGVTQSPTHLIKTRGQQVTLRCSPISGHKSVSWYQQVLGQGPQFIFQYYEKEERGRGNFPDRFSARQFPNYSSELNVNALLLGDSALYLCASAWDMGRRWWEQFFGPGTRLTVL.

This chain uses TRBV27 with TRBJ2-3; D uncertain. Germline V gene sequence: CDR1 MNHEY, CDR2 SMNVEV (reference sequence). The CDR3 has 14 amino acids. Deletions cut 2 bases from V and 5 bases from J, with 11 bases between. The CDR3 loop reads CASSLRPAGDTQYF. The DNA of the CDR3 is TGTGCCAGCAGTTTAAGACCGGCAGGAGATACGCAGTATTTT.

The chain links TRBV6-5 to TRBJ2-5; TRBD2 agrees at 8 bases. CDR3 length: 15 amino acids. Germline values: CDR1 MNHEY, CDR2 SVGAGI. Trimming took 7 bases from V and 2 from J; bases not matched to a gene: 9. The CDR3, as DNA: TGTGCCAGCAAGTATCTCGCGGGGGGACAAGAGACCCAGTACTTC. Residues: CASKYLAGGQETQYF.

The V call is TRBV5-1, the J call TRBJ2-7; TRBD2 matches 9 bases. Germline values: CDR1 SGHRS, CDR2 YFSETQ. This CDR3 is built from 17 residues. Trimming at V came to 0 bases and at J to 1 base, leaving 8 bases not matched to a gene. CDR3 nucleotides: TGCGCCAGCAGCTTGGGCGGTCTAGCGGGGACTTCCTACGAGCAGTACTTC. It yields the protein CASSLGGLAGTSYEQYF.

The CDR3: CASSFLNEQYF. DNA for the CDR3: TGTGCCAGCAGCTTCCTTAACGAGCAGTACTTC. The chain uses TRBV5-5 and TRBJ2-7, with no clear D. The CDR3 totals 11 residues. V lost 2 bases to trimming and J lost 5 bases, with 5 bases between them. Germline loops: CDR1 SGHKS, CDR2 YYEKEE (reference sequence).

The chain links TRBV18 to TRBJ1-1, with 7 bases aligning to TRBD1. CDR3 size: 16 residues. Losses at the gene ends were 3 bases for V and 4 bases for J; bases not matched to a gene: 11. CDR1 is KGHSH and CDR2 is LQKENI in the germline V gene. This CDR3 is CASSPTETGSGTEAFF. CDR3 bases: TGTGCCAGCTCACCTACGGAGACAGGGTCCGGCACTGAAGCTTTCTTT.

The J gene is TRBJ2-7, the V gene TRBV7-5; the table gives TRBD1 as D, unverified against the DNA. TRBV7-5 is described as a pseudogene. This CDR3 spans 17 amino acids. The CDR3: CARSLDAGRVLGCEQYF. The CDR3 bases are TGTGCCAGAAGCTTAGACGCCGGCCGTGTCCTGGGCTGCGAGCAGTACTTC.

The V call is TRBV3-1 (or the pseudogene TRBV3-2), the J call TRBJ1-1; D possibly corresponds to TRBD1 (6 bases). The CDR3 extends over 11 amino acids. Per germline, CDR1 LGHDT and CDR2 YNNKEL (reference sequence). The CDR3 reads CAAQGGTEAFF. The CDR3 coding sequence is TGTGCGGCGCAAGGGGGCACTGAAGCTTTCTTT.

The rearrangement joins TRBV28 to TRBJ2-7; 11 bases match TRBD2. V lost 6 bases to trimming and J lost 4 bases; unmatched junction nucleotides: 2. Germline V gene sequence: CDR1 MDHEN, CDR2 SYDVKM. CDR3 length equals 13 residues. The CDR3 nucleotides read TGTGCCAGCAGGGTAGCGGGGGGGTACGAGCAGTACTTC. Protein product: CASRVAGGYEQYF.

V usage is TRBV28 and J usage is TRBJ1-2, with D maybe TRBD1 (5 bases). Germline values: CDR1 MDHEN, CDR2 SYDVKM. CDR3 length equals 13 residues. Trimming removed 5 bases at V and 8 bases at J, with 15 bases between. DNA of the CDR3: TGTGCCAGCAGTGTCGGGGCCCGACGGGGCTACACCTTC. Its protein is CASSVGARRGYTF.

This sequence joins TRBV5-1 and TRBJ1-1, with a possible D match to TRBD1 (6 bases). The CDR3 spans 14 residues. Germline V gene lookup returns CDR1 SGHRS and CDR2 YFSETQ. Trimming stripped 5 bases from V and 5 bases from J, with 16 bases between. The CDR3 reads CASSVDGGQTEAFF. CDR3 in DNA: TGCGCCAGCAGTGTTGACGGGGGGCAAACTGAAGCTTTCTTT.

This clone came up once. The chain combines TRBV3-1 (or the pseudogene TRBV3-2) with TRBJ1-4, with 7 bases identical to TRBD1. The CDR3 spans 14 residues. V lost 5 bases to trimming and J lost 5 bases; unmatched junction nucleotides: 5. Germline V lookup: CDR1 LGHDT, CDR2 YNNKEL (reference sequence). In DNA, the CDR3 is TGTGCCAGCAGCTCCCCGGGACAGAATGAAAAACTGTTTTTT. Its translation: CASSSPGQNEKLFF.

The chain links TRBV18 to TRBJ2-1, with D unresolved. This CDR3 has 17 amino acids. Per germline, CDR1 KGHSH and CDR2 LQKENI. Trimming cost V 2 bases and J 0 bases, with 14 bases left between them. In DNA form, the CDR3 reads TGTGCCAGCTCACCATCCTCGGGTTGGAGCTCCTACAATGAGCAGTTCTTC. This translates into CASSPSSGWSSYNEQFF.

In DNA, the CDR3 is TGTGCCGGACAACACAGGGATCGCGGCTACACCTTC. Translating it yields CAGQHRDRGYTF. The chain uses TRBV19 and TRBJ1-2; D perhaps matches TRBD1 (6 bases). This CDR3 is 12 amino acids long. V shed 11 bases and J shed 8 bases, with 18 bases lying between them. CDR1 is LNHDA and CDR2 is SQIVND in the germline V gene (reference sequence).

The chain employs TRBV5-1 and TRBJ1-1; 8 bases align to TRBD1. The V gene end was trimmed by 3 bases and the J gene end by 8 bases; junction bases not matched to a gene: 12. CDR1 and CDR2 from the germline V gene are SGHRS and YFSETQ. The CDR3 spans 15 residues. The CDR3 DNA reads TGCGCCAGCAGCTCGGGGACAGGTCCGTTTCAGGAAGCTTTCTTT. It yields the protein CASSSGTGPFQEAFF.

This chain uses TRBV18 with TRBJ1-1, with 8 bases lining up with TRBD1. The CDR3 loop spans 14 amino acids. Germline V gene data show CDR1 as KGHSH and CDR2 as LQKENI. J gave up 4 bases and V 6 bases, and 7 bases lay outside the gene matches. CDR3: CASSQTGAVTEAFF. As DNA, the CDR3 is TGTGCCAGCTCTCAGACAGGGGCGGTCACTGAAGCTTTCTTT. The full variable domain, in which reference TRBV18 and TRBJ1-1 provide the parts outside the CDR3, is NAGVMQNPRHLVRRRGQEARLRCSPMKGHSHVYWYRQLPEEGLKFMVYLQKENIIDESGMPKERFSAEFPKEGPSILRIQQVVRGDSAAYFCASSQTGAVTEAFFGQGTRLTVV.